One sample yielded the 10 T cell receptor beta chains listed below, sequenced in a study of blood T cell repertoires in COVID-19. TCRdb's table, derived via immunoSEQ multiplex PCR, lists solely in-frame clones and lacks some. The sample lists about 370,000 clones; about 89% were seen once. The material sequenced was peripheral blood. Receptor source: a woman aged 25 to 39 with COVID-19, enrolled during active disease.

This clone was observed a few times. This sequence joins TRBV27 and TRBJ2-7; 12 bases are shared with TRBD2. The CDR3 consists of 15 residues. Germline assignment: CDR1 MNHEY and CDR2 SMNVEV (reference sequence). V was pared by 5 bases and J by 3 bases, with 5 bases of the junction left unmatched. The CDR3 bases are TGTGCCAGCAGTGCGGGACTAGCGGGTTTCTACGAGCAGTACTTC. Its translation is CASSAGLAGFYEQYF.

CDR3 sequence reads: CASSSRQGTNYGYTF. CDR3 DNA sequence: TGCGCCAGCAGCTCCCGACAGGGAACTAACTATGGCTACACCTTC. This sequence joins TRBV5-1 and TRBJ1-2, with 7 positions matching TRBD1. The CDR3 sequence is 15 residues long. Germline V gene data show CDR1 as SGHRS and CDR2 as YFSETQ. J gave up 0 bases and V 3 bases, and 5 bases lay outside the gene matches.

This clone came up once. This chain uses TRBV10-3 with TRBJ2-7, with TRBD1 identical over 7 bases. Germline V gene lookup returns CDR1 ENHRY and CDR2 SYGVKD. The CDR3 runs 15 residues. J was trimmed by 2 bases and V by 0 bases; bases with no gene match: 4. CDR3 in DNA: TGTGCCATCAGTGAGTCGACGGGACAGACCTACGAGCAGTACTTC. It specifies CAISESTGQTYEQYF.

This clone was recorded only once. The chain recombines TRBV7-9 with TRBJ2-5, with 9 nucleotides matching TRBD1. Trimming took 3 bases from V and 3 from J; bases not matched to a gene: 5. Germline V lookup: CDR1 SEHNR, CDR2 FQNEAQ (reference sequence). The CDR3 is 15 residues long. The CDR3 here is CASSFRDRAEETQYF. CDR3 nucleotides: TGTGCCAGCAGCTTCCGGGACAGGGCTGAAGAGACCCAGTACTTC.

V is TRBV6-5 and J is TRBJ1-1; D might be TRBD1 (6 bases). This CDR3 region has 15 residues. V was shortened by 5 bases and J by 0 bases, with 13 bases between the two germline ends. CDR1 is MNHEY, CDR2 SVGAGI, per germline. The DNA for the CDR3 is TGTGCCAGCAGTCCTTCGGGACAAATGAACACTGAAGCTTTCTTT. Translated: CASSPSGQMNTEAFF.

The chain couples TRBV29-1 to TRBJ2-3; possible D gene TRBD1, 6 bases. From germline, CDR1 is SQVTM and CDR2 ANQGSEA. This CDR3 is built from 13 residues. Trimming took 1 base from V and 2 from J, leaving 7 bases between them. DNA of the CDR3: TGCAGCGTTGAAGGGGGGCCCACAGATACGCAGTATTTT. Residues: CSVEGGPTDTQYF.

The chain recombines TRBV21-1 with TRBJ1-1. TRBV21-1 is assigned pseudogene status. This CDR3 has 13 amino acids. The CDR3 reads CASTPAGNTEAFF. As DNA, the CDR3 is TGTGCCAGCACCCCGGCGGGGAACACTGAAGCTTTCTTT.

The chain uses TRBV2 and TRBJ2-5, with a weak D call TRBD1 (5 bases). V was trimmed by 5 bases and J by 5 bases, leaving 18 bases between them. The CDR3 consists of 15 residues. Germline V gene sequence: CDR1 SNHLY, CDR2 FYNNEI. CDR3 bases: TGTGCCAGCAGTCCCCGGCAGGGTTCGTTGGAGACCCAGTACTTC. Translating gives CASSPRQGSLETQYF.

The CDR3 is CARTGIHEQYF. The CDR3 nucleotides read TGTGCCAGGACAGGGATCCACGAGCAGTACTTC. The J gene is TRBJ2-7, the V gene TRBV28; 7 bases fit TRBD1. Losses at the gene ends were 9 bases for V and 5 bases for J; bases not matched to a gene: 4. Germline CDR1 is MDHEN and CDR2 is SYDVKM. This CDR3 spans 11 amino acids.

The CDR3 bases are TGTGCCAGCATCCGGACAGTCATGAACACTGAAGCTTTCTTT. It translates to CASIRTVMNTEAFF. The gene calls are TRBV6-5 and TRBJ1-1, with a possible D match to TRBD1 (6 bases). The germline CDR1 and CDR2 sequences are MNHEY and SVGAGI. The V gene lost 7 bases and the J gene lost 0 bases, with 12 bases spanning the gap. The CDR3 is made up of 14 amino acids.